Shown below are 31 T cell receptor beta chains from a single sample sequenced in a study of prognosis after radiotherapy for stage I lung cancer. CDR3 of TCR beta was amplified from genomic DNA via a two-round multiplex PCR. First-round PCR used primers specific to each TRBV and TRBJ gene. TCRdb passed the multiplex PCR reads through MiXCR, listing each CDR3 protein once. The sample carries 45,000 to 70,000 distinct CDR3 sequences, about 30% recorded once. Material: PBMCs, obtained before or after stereotactic body radiation therapy (not recorded which). Receptor source: a donor older than 45 with non-small cell lung cancer.

In this sample, this clonotype turned up once. The junction shows a germline mismatch at one end, possibly a read error. This rearrangement joins TRBV11-2 to TRBJ2-1; either TRBD1 or TRBD2 may supply D (6 bases each). This CDR3 contains 16 residues. The germline CDR1 and CDR2 sequences are SGHAT and FQNNGV. The CDR3 spells CASSLGQGTTGGEQFF. The CDR3 nucleotides read TGTGCCAGCAGCTTAGGCCAAGGGACAACCGGGGGAGAGCAGTTTTTC. The whole variable domain, filled in from reference TRBV11-2 and TRBJ2-1, reads EAGVAQSPRYKIIEKRQSVAFWCNPISGHATLYWYQQILGQGPKLLIQFQNNGVVDDSQLPKDRFSAERLKGVDSTLKIQPAKLEDSAVYLCASSLGQGTTGGEQFFGPGTRLTVL.

This clonotype occurred many times. The rearrangement joins TRBV7-9 to TRBJ1-1; 9 bases agree with TRBD1. This CDR3 comprises 17 residues. From germline, CDR1 is SEHNR and CDR2 FQNEAQ (reference sequence). V dropped 1 base and J dropped 10; count of bases not matched to a gene: 16. The CDR3 DNA sequence: TGTGCCAGCAGCTTAGGTGGGACAGGGCTGAGTGGAAGCGGAGCTTTCTTT. Encoded protein: CASSLGGTGLSGSGAFF.

This clonotype appeared a few times. The chain recombines TRBV5-1 with TRBJ1-1; no firm D call. This CDR3 is built from 13 residues. Looked up from germline, CDR1 is SGHRS and CDR2 is YFSETQ. Between the trimmed V and J ends, which lost 0 bases and 0 bases, there was a span of 3 bases. CDR3 sequence (DNA): TGCGCCAGCAGCTTGGAGGTGAACACTGAAGCTTTCTTT. Translation gives CASSLEVNTEAFF.

On this clonotype: The junction does not match germline at one end; this may be a read error. The chain employs TRBV6-1 and TRBJ2-7; D unclear. From germline, CDR1 is MNHNS and CDR2 SASEGT. The CDR3 is 17 amino acids. The CDR3: CDSSERISGQTSYEQYF. As DNA, the CDR3 is TGTGACAGCAGTGAACGGATTTCGGGCCAAACCTCCTACGAGCAGTACTTC.

This clonotype turned up a few times. The chain carries TRBV14 and TRBJ1-5; 7 nucleotides align to TRBD1. The CDR3 contains 16 residues. V shed 0 bases, J shed 11 bases, and the junction held 13 bases outside the gene matches. Per germline, CDR1 SGHDN and CDR2 FVKESK. DNA for the CDR3: TGTGCCAGCAGCCAAGATTATCCAGGGGGGCTGGTGGCCCAGCATTTT. It translates to CASSQDYPGGLVAQHF.

As to this clonotype: Only one base separates this from a far larger clonotype, so it likely reflects a read error. DNA of the CDR3: TGTTCCAGCACCCAAGGGGACTCCACCAATACGCAGTATTTT. It encodes CSSTQGDSTNTQYF. This chain joins TRBV6-2 or TRBV6-3 and TRBJ2-3; D may be TRBD2 (6 bases). The CDR3 loop spans 14 amino acids. In germline, CDR1 is MNHEY, CDR2 SVGEGT.

This clonotype was counted ten times or more. The chain employs TRBV29-1 and TRBJ1-6, with 7 bases matching TRBD1. The germline V gene encodes CDR1 SQVTM and CDR2 ANQGSEA. The CDR3 runs 13 residues. Trimming cost V 5 bases and J 6 bases; bases outside gene matches: 4. The CDR3 loop is CSVRTGINSPLHF. CDR3 in DNA: TGCAGCGTTAGGACAGGAATTAATTCACCCCTCCACTTT.

In its sample, this clonotype was seen many times. This sequence joins TRBV7-2 and TRBJ2-7; D tentatively fits TRBD1 or TRBD2 (5 bases each). V was shortened by 1 base and J by 2 bases, with 9 bases between the two germline ends. The CDR3 is 14 amino acids. Per germline, CDR1 SGHTA and CDR2 FQGNSA. CDR3 in DNA: TGTGCCAGCAGCTTAGATCGGGACGCCTACGAGCAGTACTTC. It specifies CASSLDRDAYEQYF.

V usage is TRBV27 and J usage is TRBJ2-1; the match to TRBD1 covers 7 bases. The junction had 7 bases not matched to a gene; V was cut back by 5 bases and J by 6 bases. The CDR3 sequence is 14 residues long. Germline V gene sequence: CDR1 MNHEY, CDR2 SMNVEV (reference sequence). The CDR3 loop reads CASSTSGGINEQFF. As DNA, the CDR3 is TGTGCCAGCAGTACGTCAGGGGGAATCAATGAGCAGTTCTTC.

This clonotype has a count of ten or more. The V call is TRBV5-1, the J call TRBJ1-2; 8 positions match TRBD1. Germline CDR1 is SGHRS and CDR2 is YFSETQ. Losses at the gene ends were 4 bases for V and 3 bases for J; bases not matched to a gene: 8. The CDR3 extends over 15 amino acids. The CDR3 DNA follows: TGCGCCAGCAGCCGACAGGGGTCTGTTGACTATGGCTACACCTTC. It specifies CASSRQGSVDYGYTF.

With respect to this clonotype: One junction end disagrees with the germline gene, perhaps due to a read error. V and J are TRBV7-2 and TRBJ1-2; D is unclear. Germline CDR1 SGHTA, CDR2 FQGNSA. The CDR3 runs 14 residues. The CDR3 is CAGSPSEQRYGYTF. The CDR3 DNA is TGTGCCGGCAGCCCGTCGGAACAGCGCTATGGATACACCTTC.

This clonotype was found many times. The chain combines TRBV19 with TRBJ1-6; 8 bases are a match to TRBD1. Per the germline V gene, CDR1 is LNHDA and CDR2 is SQIVND (reference sequence). The CDR3 is 14 residues long. V lost 5 bases to trimming and J lost 10 bases; unmatched junction nucleotides: 7. The CDR3: CASSAGQGYSPLHF. The CDR3, as DNA: TGTGCCAGTAGTGCCGGACAGGGCTACTCACCCCTCCACTTT. The complete variable domain, with remaining parts taken from reference TRBV19 and TRBJ1-6, reads DGGITQSPKYLFRKEGQNVTLSCEQNLNHDAMYWYRQDPGQGLRLIYYSQIVNDFQKGDIAEGYSVSREKKESFPLTVTSAQKNPTAFYLCASSAGQGYSPLHFGNGTRLTVT.

V usage is TRBV6-1 and J usage is TRBJ2-7; D gene unclear. Per germline, CDR1 MNHNS and CDR2 SASEGT. The CDR3 has 17 residues. V gave up 5 bases and J gave up 2 bases, with 22 bases separating them. The CDR3 protein is CASSPRRPWFSTYEQYF. DNA of the CDR3: TGTGCCAGCAGTCCCCGCCGGCCGTGGTTTAGCACCTACGAGCAGTACTTC.

This clonotype occurred many times. The chain recombines TRBV20-1 with TRBJ1-1; a weak D match, TRBD1 (5 bases). Trimming stripped 5 bases from V and 1 base from J, with 14 bases between. CDR1 and CDR2 (germline): DFQATT, SNEGSKA (reference sequence). The CDR3 has 14 residues. CDR3: CSAFQIQGNTEAFF. The CDR3 bases are TGCAGTGCTTTTCAAATCCAGGGGAACACTGAAGCTTTCTTT.

This clonotype has ten or more counts. The chain combines TRBV19 with TRBJ1-6, with no clear D. The CDR3 totals 15 residues. V dropped 6 bases and J dropped 4 bases, with 13 bases sitting between them. Germline assignment: CDR1 LNHDA and CDR2 SQIVND (reference sequence). Here the CDR3 DNA reads TGTGCCAGTAGGAAGGACGGAGAGTATAATTCACCCCTCCACTTT. Its translation: CASRKDGEYNSPLHF.

This clonotype came up many times. This chain connects TRBV2 to TRBJ2-3, with a possible D match to TRBD2 (6 bases). There are 12 residues in the CDR3. The V gene's germline CDR1 is SNHLY and CDR2 FYNNEI. V lost 6 bases and J 4 bases, leaving 8 bases between the germline ends. CDR3 sequence: CASRSGADTQYF. The CDR3 nucleotides read TGTGCCAGCAGATCGGGAGCAGATACGCAGTATTTT.

In regard to this clonotype: It is likely a read error: a sequence one base away is far more abundant. The rearrangement links TRBV7-9 to TRBJ2-7, with D perhaps TRBD2 (6 bases). Deletions cut 3 bases from V and 2 bases from J, with 14 bases between. Germline V gene lookup returns CDR1 SEHNR and CDR2 FQNEAQ (reference sequence). CDR3 length: 15 amino acids. The CDR3 spells CASSLLRGCPYEQYF. Written as DNA, the CDR3 is TGTGCCAGCAGCTTGCTTCGGGGGTGCCCCTACGAGCAGTACTTC.

This clonotype was detected many times. The chain links TRBV30 to TRBJ1-5; possible D gene TRBD1, 5 bases. This CDR3 region has 13 residues. Germline CDR1 and CDR2: GTSNPN and SVGIG (reference sequence). Trimming removed 4 bases from V and 3 bases from J, with 10 bases in between. The CDR3 region has the DNA TGTGCCTGGAATCGGGGGTTCAATCAGCCCCAGCATTTT. It codes for CAWNRGFNQPQHF. Using reference TRBV30 and TRBJ1-5 for the parts outside the CDR3, the full variable domain is SQTIHQWPATLVQPVGSPLSLECTVEGTSNPNLYWYRQAAGRGLQLLFYSVGIGQISSEVPQNLSASRPQDRQFILSSKKLLLSDSGFYLCAWNRGFNQPQHFGDGTRLSIL.

A word on this clonotype: The CDR3 does not end in the conserved phenylalanine or tryptophan, so this is likely a read error. V and J are TRBV6-1 and TRBJ2-1; the match to TRBD2 covers 7 bases. V gave up 5 bases and J gave up 10 bases; unmatched junction bases: 20. Germline V CDR1 and CDR2: MNHNS, SASEGT. There are 17 residues in the CDR3. As DNA, the CDR3 is TGTGCCAGCAGTCCACTGTACTTAGCGGGCCGGCTGGGGGAGCAGTTCTCC. Its protein is CASSPLYLAGRLGEQFS.

The chain has TRBV12-3 or TRBV12-4 and TRBJ1-2; a weak D match, TRBD1 (5 bases). The CDR3 spans 14 residues. The V gene lost 8 bases and the J gene lost 0 bases, with 13 bases spanning the gap. DNA of the CDR3: TGTGCCAGCGGCTCACGGACATCTAACTATGGCTACACCTTC. Protein product: CASGSRTSNYGYTF.

There are many counts of this clonotype. The chain recombines TRBV5-4 with TRBJ2-7, with 7 bases fitting TRBD1. The germline gives CDR1 SGHNT, CDR2 YYREEE (reference sequence). The CDR3 has 16 residues. V lost 4 bases and J lost 5; bases outside the gene matches: 15. This CDR3 is CASSPTADRAVDEQYF. CDR3 DNA sequence: TGTGCCAGCAGCCCGACTGCCGACAGGGCGGTGGACGAGCAGTACTTC. The variable domain in full, completed from reference TRBV5-4 and TRBJ2-7, reads ETGVTQSPTHLIKTRGQQVTLRCSSQSGHNTVSWYQQALGQGPQFIFQYYREEENGRGNFPPRFSGLQFPNYSSELNVNALELDDSALYLCASSPTADRAVDEQYFGPGTRLTVT.

Concerning this clonotype itself: The conserved phenylalanine or tryptophan normally closing the CDR3 is absent here, so this likely arose from a read error. The chain couples TRBV28 to TRBJ2-7, with 9 bases aligning to TRBD2. Trimming took 6 bases from V and 9 from J; bases not matched to a gene: 15. CDR3 length: 15 amino acids. Germline CDR1 reads MDHEN; CDR2 reads SYDVKM. The CDR3 sequence is CASRSVAGAARGQYI. CDR3 coding DNA: TGTGCCAGCAGGTCCGTAGCGGGGGCAGCGCGGGGGCAGTACATC.

A word on this clonotype: With a far larger clone one base away, a read error is the likely cause. CDR3 DNA: TGTGCCAGAAGTTGGGACAGGGACGAGCAGTACTTC. Its translation: CARSWDRDEQYF. The rearrangement joins TRBV6-8 to TRBJ2-7; 9 nucleotides align to TRBD1. The CDR3 has 12 residues. From germline, CDR1 is MNHGY and CDR2 SAAAGT.

With regard to this clonotype: Since a much larger clone is just one base distant, this may be a read error. This rearrangement joins TRBV9 to TRBJ2-2; possibly TRBD2 for D (6 bases). Germline V lookup: CDR1 SGDLS, CDR2 YYNGEE. Between the trimmed V and J ends, which lost 1 base and 9 bases, there was a span of 16 bases. The CDR3 has 15 residues. CDR3 loop: CASSVCSGPTWELFF. Here the CDR3 DNA reads TGTGCCAGCAGCGTATGTAGCGGCCCCACGTGGGAGCTGTTTTTT.

This clonotype showed up many times. This chain connects TRBV28 to TRBJ1-1, with no clear D. The germline V gene has CDR1 MDHEN and CDR2 SYDVKM. Trimming left V 5 bases short and J 11 bases short, with 15 bases between. CDR3 length: 12 amino acids. The CDR3 sequence: CASSPSLRQAFF. As DNA, the CDR3 is TGTGCCAGCAGTCCCTCGCTGCGTCAGGCTTTCTTT.

This clonotype was seen repeatedly, ten times or more. This chain uses TRBV6-4 with TRBJ1-1, with D hard to call. Trimming stripped 5 bases from V and 1 base from J, with 8 bases between. The CDR3 has 13 amino acids. CDR1 is MRHNA and CDR2 is SNTAGT in the germline V gene. CDR3 region: CASSIVPNTEAFF. CDR3 in DNA: TGTGCCAGCAGTATTGTCCCGAACACTGAAGCTTTCTTT.

Turning to this clonotype: This may come from a read error, since a much larger clone is one base off. The chain employs TRBV18 and TRBJ1-1; the D is unclear. Germline V gene lookup returns CDR1 KGHSH and CDR2 LQKENI. Deletions cut 5 bases from V and 7 bases from J, with 17 bases between. This CDR3 has 14 amino acids. This chain's CDR3 is CASSSEYLGIEAFF. The CDR3 DNA follows: TGTGCCAGCTCATCGGAATACCTGGGGATTGAAGCTTTCTTT.

This clonotype was observed many times. V usage is TRBV11-3 and J usage is TRBJ1-6; D remains unclear. Trimming left V 4 bases short and J 0 bases short, with 13 bases between. Germline V gene data show CDR1 as SGHNT and CDR2 as YENEEA. This CDR3 is 17 amino acids long. CDR3 residues: CASSYGRRRSYNSPLHF. CDR3 DNA sequence: TGTGCCAGCAGCTACGGGAGACGTCGCTCCTATAATTCACCCCTCCACTTT.

There are many counts of this clonotype. The V gene is TRBV20-1, the J gene TRBJ2-3; D is undetermined. V dropped 2 bases and J dropped 4 bases, with 7 bases sitting between them. This CDR3 region has 12 residues. Germline V gives CDR1 DFQATT, CDR2 SNEGSKA (reference sequence). The CDR3 DNA sequence: TGCAGTGCTAGAAGCCCCGCAGATACGCAGTATTTT. It specifies CSARSPADTQYF.

This clonotype was seen ten or more times. The rearrangement uses TRBV20-1 and TRBJ1-1, with 11 bases that match TRBD1. This CDR3 is built from 18 residues. V shed 1 base, J shed 5 bases, and the junction held 15 bases outside the gene matches. Germline CDR1 reads DFQATT; CDR2 reads SNEGSKA (reference sequence). The CDR3: CSARGGDTGQGAYTEAFF. In nucleotides, the CDR3 is TGCAGTGCTAGAGGGGGGGACACTGGACAGGGGGCATATACTGAAGCTTTCTTT.

At least ten counts were recorded for this clonotype. The chain combines TRBV2 with TRBJ2-3, with TRBD2 matching over 11 bases. There are 16 residues in the CDR3. Germline V CDR1 and CDR2: SNHLY, FYNNEI. Losses at the gene ends were 0 bases for V and 5 bases for J; bases not matched to a gene: 4. The CDR3 DNA follows: TGTGCCAGCAGTGAAGCTAGCGGGGGGGCCAGAGATACGCAGTATTTT. It yields the protein CASSEASGGARDTQYF.